The 30 T cell receptor beta chains below were found in one sample sequenced in a study of technical replicates of blood from several donors. Repertoires were generated with immunoSEQ multiplex PCR, while TCRdb's copy carries only in-frame clones and drops some. The repertoire holds more than 45,000 clones, 75% to 95% seen once, with about 3.9% in the top ten. The sample consisted of PBMCs. The source is a human donor in good health. Some clones in this sample may be carry-over from other donors' samples.

This clone was observed once. The chain couples TRBV6-1 to TRBJ1-5; 7 bases map to TRBD1. The germline CDR1 and CDR2 sequences are MNHNS and SASEGT. J lost 5 bases, V lost 2 bases, and 6 bases had no gene match. CDR3 length: 15 amino acids. In nucleotides, the CDR3 is TGTGCCAGCAGTGAATTTCACAGGGGCGATCAGCCCCAGCATTTT. Translated: CASSEFHRGDQPQHF.

The rearrangement links TRBV18 to TRBJ1-2; 9 nucleotides line up with TRBD1. Germline CDR1 KGHSH, CDR2 LQKENI. Trimming removed 6 bases from V and 3 bases from J; junction bases left unmatched: 5. The CDR3 has 14 amino acids. The CDR3 DNA reads as TGTGCCAGCTCCCTGGGACAGGGAGACTATGGCTACACCTTC. It specifies CASSLGQGDYGYTF.

The chain is built from TRBV4-3 and TRBJ2-5; 11 nucleotides agree with TRBD2. Losses at the gene ends were 0 bases for V and 6 bases for J; bases not matched to a gene: 6. This CDR3 has 16 amino acids. Germline V gives CDR1 LGHNA, CDR2 YSLEER. CDR3 residues: CASSQDRSGGAQTQYF. Written as DNA, the CDR3 is TGCGCCAGCAGCCAAGATCGTAGCGGGGGGGCGCAGACCCAGTACTTC.

The chain recombines TRBV7-2 with TRBJ2-7, with D possibly TRBD1 on 6 matching bases. The CDR3 length is 16 residues. Per germline, CDR1 SGHTA and CDR2 FQGNSA. Trimming shortened V by 0 bases and J by 2 bases, and 14 bases separated the two germline ends. The CDR3, as DNA: TGTGCCAGCAGCTTAGCGCTATGGGGGCCAACCTACGAGCAGTACTTC. It encodes CASSLALWGPTYEQYF.

The chain recombines TRBV5-4 with TRBJ1-6; D is perhaps TRBD1 (6 bases). The CDR3 has 18 amino acids. Trimming took 0 bases from V and 7 from J, leaving 20 bases between them. Germline-derived CDR1 and CDR2 are SGHNT and YYREEE (reference sequence). The chain's CDR3 is CASSLAGSVGQKNSPLHF. CDR3 bases: TGTGCCAGCAGCTTGGCCGGCTCGGTGGGACAAAAAAATTCACCCCTCCACTTT.

This clone was observed once. The chain employs TRBV5-8 and TRBJ2-1; 14 bases match TRBD2. Per the germline V gene, CDR1 is SGHTS and CDR2 is YDEGEE. With 4 bases clipped from V and 4 bases from J, the junction kept 7 bases outside the gene matches. CDR3 length: 17 residues. CDR3 residues: CASSEGTSGGWYNEQFF. CDR3 DNA sequence: TGTGCCAGCAGCGAGGGGACTAGCGGGGGATGGTACAATGAGCAGTTCTTC.

J is TRBJ2-1 and V is TRBV7-3, with TRBD2 matching over 9 bases. The ends lost 6 bases at V and 0 bases at J; junction bases unmatched: 3. Germline-derived CDR1 and CDR2 are SGHTA and FQGTGA. This CDR3 is 15 amino acids long. The CDR3: CASSLSGSSYNEQFF. The CDR3 DNA reads TGTGCCAGCAGTCTTAGCGGGAGCTCCTACAATGAGCAGTTCTTC.

The V call is TRBV7-9, the J call TRBJ1-1; 8 bases are a match to TRBD1. Trimming cost V 5 bases and J 1 base; bases outside gene matches: 6. In germline, CDR1 is SEHNR, CDR2 FQNEAQ (reference sequence). This CDR3 contains 15 residues. The CDR3 here is CASSKEDRANTEAFF. Written as DNA, the CDR3 is TGTGCCAGCAGCAAGGAGGACAGGGCGAACACTGAAGCTTTCTTT.

This chain connects TRBV9 to TRBJ2-4, with 10 bases aligning to TRBD2. The CDR3 loop spans 16 amino acids. V trimming: 4 bases; J trimming: 0 bases; junction bases outside the gene matches: 4. Germline values: CDR1 SGDLS, CDR2 YYNGEE. CDR3 amino acids: CASSPRLAGAKNIQYF. The DNA of the CDR3 is TGTGCCAGCAGCCCCCGACTAGCGGGAGCCAAAAACATTCAGTACTTC.

J is TRBJ2-7 and V is TRBV5-1; D is ambiguous. The CDR3 is made up of 13 amino acids. Germline V gene lookup returns CDR1 SGHRS and CDR2 YFSETQ. The V and J ends lost 4 bases and 1 base respectively, with 9 bases between them. In DNA, the CDR3 is TGCGCCAGCAGCCTGCTAGAATCCTACGAGCAGTACTTC. This translates into CASSLLESYEQYF.

This clone came up once. The chain recombines TRBV6-5 with TRBJ1-2; 9 nucleotides agree with TRBD1. The trim removed 6 bases at V and 8 bases at J, leaving 7 bases unmatched. CDR1 and CDR2 from the germline V gene are MNHEY and SVGAGI. The CDR3 has 13 residues. For the CDR3, the DNA is TGTGCCAGCAGGGTTTCCGGGACAGGGGGCTACACCTTC. The encoded protein is CASRVSGTGGYTF.

The chain links TRBV4-1 to TRBJ2-3; TRBD2 matches at 11 bases. V was clipped by 3 bases and J by 0 bases; unmatched bases: 2. The CDR3 length is 16 residues. CDR1 and CDR2 from the germline V gene are MGHRA and YSYEKL. DNA of the CDR3: TGCGCCAGCAGCCAGTCTAGCGGGGGGAGCACAGATACGCAGTATTTT. Translated, it gives CASSQSSGGSTDTQYF.

V and J are TRBV27 and TRBJ2-5; 12 bases map to TRBD2. The CDR3 has 15 amino acids. J gave up 3 bases and V 6 bases, and 5 bases lay outside the gene matches. Germline V gene sequence: CDR1 MNHEY, CDR2 SMNVEV (reference sequence). The CDR3 nucleotides read TGTGCCAGCAGCCCCAGACTAGCGGGGGAAGAGACCCAGTACTTC. This sequence encodes CASSPRLAGEETQYF.

The CDR3 here is CASSLGQGHVGYTF. The DNA for the CDR3 is TGTGCCAGCAGCTTAGGACAGGGGCATGTTGGCTACACCTTC. The rearrangement uses TRBV7-2 and TRBJ1-2; 8 nucleotides align to TRBD1. This CDR3 is 14 amino acids long. Germline lookup yields CDR1 SGHTA and CDR2 FQGNSA. Trimming took 1 base from V and 7 from J; bases not matched to a gene: 5.

The chain joins TRBV2 to TRBJ2-7, with a possible D match to TRBD1 (6 bases). Trimming removed 8 bases from V and 2 bases from J, with 19 bases in between. The CDR3 is made up of 15 amino acids. Per germline, CDR1 SNHLY and CDR2 FYNNEI. The CDR3 protein is CASLNTWNRAYEQYF. DNA of the CDR3: TGTGCCAGCCTGAACACATGGAACAGGGCCTACGAGCAGTACTTC. Complete variable domain (other parts from reference TRBV2 and TRBJ2-7): EPEVTQTPSHQVTQMGQEVILRCVPISNHLYFYWYRQILGQKVEFLVSFYNNEISEKSEIFDDQFSVERPDGSNFTLKIRSTKLEDSAMYFCASLNTWNRAYEQYFGPGTRLTVT.

This clone occurred once. V gene TRBV6-4 combines with J gene TRBJ2-5; D may be TRBD2 (6 bases). CDR3 length equals 15 residues. The V gene lost 2 bases and the J gene lost 1 base, with 11 bases spanning the gap. Germline V gene data show CDR1 as MRHNA and CDR2 as SNTAGT. The CDR3 here is CASSDAGQIQETQYF. The CDR3 bases are TGTGCCAGCAGTGACGCGGGGCAGATCCAAGAGACCCAGTACTTC.

This chain links TRBV30 with TRBJ2-5, with 10 bases identical to TRBD2. This CDR3 is built from 14 residues. CDR1 and CDR2 from the germline V gene are GTSNPN and SVGIG (reference sequence). V shed 8 bases, J shed 1 base, and the junction held 7 bases outside the gene matches. CDR3 sequence: CAGCTSGVQETQYF. CDR3 bases: TGTGCCGGCTGTACTAGCGGGGTCCAAGAGACCCAGTACTTC.

The chain employs TRBV5-1 and TRBJ2-1, with 7 bases identical to TRBD1. The CDR3 totals 13 residues. Losses at the gene ends were 3 bases for V and 6 bases for J; bases not matched to a gene: 3. Germline V gene data show CDR1 as SGHRS and CDR2 as YFSETQ. The CDR3 nucleotides are TGCGCCAGCAGCTGGGCAGGGGGCAATGAGCAGTTCTTC. Translating it yields CASSWAGGNEQFF.

The chain recombines TRBV5-1 with TRBJ1-1; TRBD1 might be the D (5 bases). V lost 3 bases and J 5 bases, leaving 14 bases between the germline ends. There are 14 residues in the CDR3. The germline gives CDR1 SGHRS, CDR2 YFSETQ. The CDR3 DNA follows: TGCGCCAGCAGCTCCGGGACTCGGAGGACTGAAGCTTTCTTT. Translated, it gives CASSSGTRRTEAFF.

J is TRBJ2-2 and V is TRBV7-3, with 7 positions matching TRBD2. The V gene's germline CDR1 is SGHTA and CDR2 FQGTGA. V was pared by 5 bases and J by 1 base, with 4 bases of the junction left unmatched. This CDR3 is built from 15 residues. CDR3 region: CASSLGGGNTGELFF. The CDR3, as DNA: TGTGCCAGCAGCCTTGGGGGGGGGAACACCGGGGAGCTGTTTTTT. Filled out from reference TRBV7-3 and TRBJ2-2, the complete variable domain reads GAGVSQTPSNKVTEKGKYVELRCDPISGHTALYWYRQSLGQGPEFLIYFQGTGAADDSGLPNDRFFAVRPEGSVSTLKIQRTERGDSAVYLCASSLGGGNTGELFFGEGSRLTVL.

This clone was recorded only once. This chain links TRBV4-1 with TRBJ1-4; D call uncertain. V lost 0 bases to trimming and J lost 8 bases, with 16 bases between them. Per germline, CDR1 MGHRA and CDR2 YSYEKL. The CDR3 is 16 amino acids. The CDR3 DNA reads TGCGCCAGCAGCCAAGATGCCCTTAGACCCGGGGAAAAACTGTTTTTT. Protein product: CASSQDALRPGEKLFF.

The chain has TRBV7-2 and TRBJ2-2; TRBD1 agrees at 8 bases. CDR3 length: 14 amino acids. V shed 4 bases, J shed 5 bases, and the junction held 3 bases outside the gene matches. Per the germline V gene, CDR1 is SGHTA and CDR2 is FQGNSA. The DNA for the CDR3 is TGTGCCAGCAGCTCCCGACAGGGGACCGGGGAGCTGTTTTTT. This codes for CASSSRQGTGELFF.

The chain uses TRBV18 and TRBJ2-5; TRBD1 agrees at 7 bases. From germline, CDR1 is KGHSH and CDR2 LQKENI. This CDR3 is built from 13 residues. The J segment lost 8 bases and the V segment lost 3 bases, leaving 6 bases of the junction unmatched. CDR3 bases: TGTGCCAGCTCACCTTCCCGGGACAGAACCCAGTACTTC. It encodes CASSPSRDRTQYF. Full variable domain (outside the CDR3, taken from reference TRBV18 and TRBJ2-5): NAGVMQNPRHLVRRRGQEARLRCSPMKGHSHVYWYRQLPEEGLKFMVYLQKENIIDESGMPKERFSAEFPKEGPSILRIQQVVRGDSAAYFCASSPSRDRTQYFGPGTRLLVL.

The chain couples TRBV7-8 to TRBJ2-3; 9 bases line up with TRBD2. CDR1 SGHVS and CDR2 FQNEAQ come from the germline V gene. This CDR3 has 17 residues. The V and J ends lost 5 bases and 0 bases, in that order; junction bases with no gene match: 9. The CDR3 reads CASSLIAGATSTDTQYF. CDR3 sequence (DNA): TGTGCCAGCAGCCTAATAGCGGGGGCGACTAGCACAGATACGCAGTATTTT.

The V and J genes are TRBV23-1 and TRBJ2-5, with D possibly TRBD2 on 7 matching bases. TRBV23-1 is filed as an ORF, its function uncertain. Between the trimmed V and J ends, which lost 4 bases and 5 bases, there was a span of 20 bases. CDR3 length: 16 residues. CDR3: CASSRAGAPLRETQYF. In DNA, the CDR3 is TGCGCCAGCAGTCGGGCGGGGGCTCCTTTGAGGGAGACCCAGTACTTC.

V is TRBV11-3 and J is TRBJ2-1, with a possible D match to TRBD1 (6 bases). The CDR3 has 12 amino acids. Germline CDR1 reads SGHNT; CDR2 reads YENEEA. Trimming took 5 bases from V and 8 from J, leaving 10 bases between them. The CDR3 coding sequence is TGTGCCAGCAGCCCCACAGGGCATGAGCAGTTCTTC. Amino acid sequence: CASSPTGHEQFF.

The chain uses TRBV6-6 and TRBJ1-1, with 7 bases fitting TRBD1. The CDR3 is made up of 15 amino acids. Looked up from germline, CDR1 is MNHNY and CDR2 is SVGAGI (reference sequence). J lost 1 base, V lost 0 bases, and 2 bases had no gene match. The CDR3 loop reads CASSYSNRGNTEAFF. As DNA, the CDR3 is TGTGCCAGCAGTTACTCGAACAGGGGGAACACTGAAGCTTTCTTT.

This rearrangement joins TRBV18 to TRBJ2-1; D is possibly TRBD2 (5 bases). CDR3 length equals 14 residues. CDR1 is KGHSH and CDR2 is LQKENI in the germline V gene. V lost 2 bases and J 10 bases, leaving 15 bases between the germline ends. The CDR3 region is CASSPELSSNEQFF. CDR3 bases: TGTGCCAGCTCACCAGAGTTGTCTAGCAACGAGCAGTTCTTC.

V usage is TRBV7-9 and J usage is TRBJ2-3, with 12 positions matching TRBD2. The trim removed 6 bases at V and 4 bases at J, leaving 14 bases unmatched. The CDR3 loop spans 18 amino acids. Germline assignment: CDR1 SEHNR and CDR2 FQNEAQ (reference sequence). The CDR3 here is CASRNSPPSGGAPDTQYF. In DNA, the CDR3 is TGTGCCAGCAGAAACAGTCCCCCTAGCGGGGGGGCCCCAGATACGCAGTATTTT.

The gene calls are TRBV30 and TRBJ1-5; D not certain. This CDR3 is built from 14 residues. From germline, CDR1 is GTSNPN and CDR2 SVGIG (reference sequence). V lost 2 bases to trimming and J lost 2 bases, with 10 bases between them. The chain's CDR3 is CAWSPTLGNQPQHF. CDR3 nucleotide sequence: TGTGCCTGGAGTCCCACTCTAGGCAATCAGCCCCAGCATTTT. Looking up the rest from reference TRBV30 and TRBJ1-5 gives the full variable domain: SQTIHQWPATLVQPVGSPLSLECTVEGTSNPNLYWYRQAAGRGLQLLFYSVGIGQISSEVPQNLSASRPQDRQFILSSKKLLLSDSGFYLCAWSPTLGNQPQHFGDGTRLSIL.